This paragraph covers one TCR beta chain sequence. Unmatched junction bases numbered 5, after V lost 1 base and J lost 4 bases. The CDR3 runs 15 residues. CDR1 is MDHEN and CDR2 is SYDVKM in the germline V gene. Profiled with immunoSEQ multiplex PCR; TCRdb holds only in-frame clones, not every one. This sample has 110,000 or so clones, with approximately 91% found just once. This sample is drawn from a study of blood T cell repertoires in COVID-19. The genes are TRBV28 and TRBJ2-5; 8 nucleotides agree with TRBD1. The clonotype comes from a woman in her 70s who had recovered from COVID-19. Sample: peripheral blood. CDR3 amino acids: CASSLSGGAGETQYF. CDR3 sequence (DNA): TGTGCCAGCAGTTTATCAGGGGGCGCGGGAGAGACCCAGTACTTC.